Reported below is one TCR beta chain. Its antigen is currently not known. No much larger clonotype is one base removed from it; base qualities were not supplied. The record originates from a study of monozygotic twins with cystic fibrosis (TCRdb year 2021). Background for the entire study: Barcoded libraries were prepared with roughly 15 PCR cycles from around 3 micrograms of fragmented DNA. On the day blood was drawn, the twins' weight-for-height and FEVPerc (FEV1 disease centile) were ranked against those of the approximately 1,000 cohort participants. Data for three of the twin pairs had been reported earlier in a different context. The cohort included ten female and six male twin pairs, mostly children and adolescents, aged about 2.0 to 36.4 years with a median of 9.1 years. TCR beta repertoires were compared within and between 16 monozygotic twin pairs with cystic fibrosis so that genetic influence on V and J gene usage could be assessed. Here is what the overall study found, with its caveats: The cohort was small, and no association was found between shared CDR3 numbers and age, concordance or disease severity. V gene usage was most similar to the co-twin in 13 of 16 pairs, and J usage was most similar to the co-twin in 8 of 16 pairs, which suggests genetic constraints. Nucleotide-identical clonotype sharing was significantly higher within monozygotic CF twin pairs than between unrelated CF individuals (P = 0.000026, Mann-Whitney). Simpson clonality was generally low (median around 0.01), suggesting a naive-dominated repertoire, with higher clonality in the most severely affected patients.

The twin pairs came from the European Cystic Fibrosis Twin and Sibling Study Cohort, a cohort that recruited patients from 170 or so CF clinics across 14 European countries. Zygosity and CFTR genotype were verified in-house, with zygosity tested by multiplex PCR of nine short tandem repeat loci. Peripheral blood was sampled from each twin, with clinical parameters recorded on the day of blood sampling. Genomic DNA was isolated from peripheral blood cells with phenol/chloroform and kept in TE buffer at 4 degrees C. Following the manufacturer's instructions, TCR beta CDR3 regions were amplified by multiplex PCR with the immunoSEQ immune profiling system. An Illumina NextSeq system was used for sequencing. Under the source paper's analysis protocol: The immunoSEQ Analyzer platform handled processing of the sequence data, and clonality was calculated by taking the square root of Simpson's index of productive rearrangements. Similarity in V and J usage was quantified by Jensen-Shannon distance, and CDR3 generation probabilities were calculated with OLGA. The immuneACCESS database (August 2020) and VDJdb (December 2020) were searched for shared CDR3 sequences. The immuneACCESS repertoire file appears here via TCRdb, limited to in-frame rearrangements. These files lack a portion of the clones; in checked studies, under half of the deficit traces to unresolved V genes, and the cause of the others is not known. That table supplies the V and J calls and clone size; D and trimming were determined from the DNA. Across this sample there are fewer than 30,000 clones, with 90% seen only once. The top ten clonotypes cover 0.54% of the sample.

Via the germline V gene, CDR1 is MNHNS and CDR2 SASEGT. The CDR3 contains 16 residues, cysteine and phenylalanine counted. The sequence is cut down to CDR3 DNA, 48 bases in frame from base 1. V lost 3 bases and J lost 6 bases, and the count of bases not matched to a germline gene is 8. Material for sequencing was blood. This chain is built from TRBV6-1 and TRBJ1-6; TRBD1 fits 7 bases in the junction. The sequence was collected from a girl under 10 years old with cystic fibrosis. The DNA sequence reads TGTGCCAGCAGTGAGTACACGGGACAGATTAATTCACCCCTCCACTTT. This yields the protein CASSEYTGQINSPLHF.